The clone carrying this TCR beta chain has a handful of counts. The sample originates from a study of OX40 agonist ivuxolimab in advanced cancers. Study details: Patient treatment consisted of intravenous ivuxolimab administration every 2 weeks at 0.01 to 10 mg/kg.

Measured with immunoSEQ multiplex PCR; TCRdb has only the in-frame clones, and not every one. The sample contains some 83,000 clones, around 90% of which appear only once. The receptor comes from an adult with an advanced solid tumor such as melanoma, head and neck, liver or kidney cancer. Sequencing used CD4+ or CD8+ T cells sorted from blood, obtained in a trial of the OX40 agonist ivuxolimab.

CDR3 DNA: TGTGCCAGCAGCCCCAACCCCCTAGCGGGGGGCCACAATGAGCAGTTCTTC. It encodes CASSPNPLAGGHNEQFF. This chain links TRBV5-8 with TRBJ2-1, with 11 nucleotides matching TRBD2. Trimming cost V 4 bases and J 5 bases; bases outside gene matches: 11. The CDR3 has 17 amino acids. Germline V gene sequence: CDR1 SGHTS, CDR2 YDEGEE.